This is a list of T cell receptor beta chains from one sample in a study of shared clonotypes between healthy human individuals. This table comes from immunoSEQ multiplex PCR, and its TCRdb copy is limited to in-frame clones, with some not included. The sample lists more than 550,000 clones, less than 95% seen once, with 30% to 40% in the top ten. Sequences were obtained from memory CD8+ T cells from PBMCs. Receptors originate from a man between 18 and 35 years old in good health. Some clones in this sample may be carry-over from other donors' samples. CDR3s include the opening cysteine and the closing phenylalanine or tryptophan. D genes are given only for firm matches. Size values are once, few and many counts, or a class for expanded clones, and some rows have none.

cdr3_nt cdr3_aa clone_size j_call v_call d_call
TGTGCCAGCACCGACCCGACAGGGGGGGGGACTGAAGCTTTCTTT CASTDPTGGGTEAFF . TRBJ1-1 TRBV6-5 TRBD1
TGTGCCAGCAGCGGGGGGTCGAATGAGCAGTTCTTC CASSGGSNEQFF . TRBJ2-1 TRBV13 .
TGTGCCAGCAGTTTAGTTGGCACAGGGACCGGGGAGCTGTTTTTT CASSLVGTGTGELFF . TRBJ2-2 TRBV27 .
TGTGCCAGCAGTCAGGGACCTGGAAACACCATATATTTT CASSQGPGNTIYF . TRBJ1-3 TRBV6-1 .
TGTGCCAGCAGTTTCTTGCGGGGGGCCTACAATGAGCAGTTCTTC CASSFLRGAYNEQFF . TRBJ2-1 TRBV27 TRBD2
TGTGCCAGCTCACTGCCTGGCACTGAAGCTTTCTTT CASSLPGTEAFF . TRBJ1-1 TRBV18 .
TGTGCCAGCAGCCCAAGCGGGAGAGGCACCGGGGAGCTGTTTTTT CASSPSGRGTGELFF . TRBJ2-2 TRBV9 TRBD2
TGCGCCAGCAGCCAAGATCTACGAGCGGGAGCAATCTACAATGAGCAGTTCTTC CASSQDLRAGAIYNEQFF . TRBJ2-1 TRBV4-1 TRBD2
TGTGCCAGCAGTAGATACAATGAGCAGTTCTTC CASSRYNEQFF once TRBJ2-1 TRBV6-1 .
TGTGCCAGCAGCTTGGGGGGGACAGGGCGGTGGGAGCAGTACTTC CASSLGGTGRWEQYF . TRBJ2-7 TRBV5-4 TRBD1
TGTGCCAGCAGAGTGACTAGCGGGGGCTCCTACAATGAGCAGTTCTTC CASRVTSGGSYNEQFF many TRBJ2-1 TRBV27 TRBD2
TGTGCCAGCAGTTTAAAAACAGGGGTCGGGGCTAATGAAAAACTGTTTTTT CASSLKTGVGANEKLFF . TRBJ1-4 TRBV27 TRBD1
TGTGCCAGTACCCCATCTTTGGGCGGGAGTATCTGGAATGAGCAGTTCTTC CASTPSLGGSIWNEQFF . TRBJ2-1 TRBV19 TRBD2
TGTGCCAGCAGCTTATTTCAGGTTGAGGGCACTGAAGCTTTCTTT CASSLFQVEGTEAFF . TRBJ1-1 TRBV7-9 .
TGTGCCAGCAGTAGCCACCGGACGGGGAGCTCCTACAATGAGCAGTTCTTC CASSSHRTGSSYNEQFF . TRBJ2-1 TRBV2 .
TGTGCCAGCAGCTCCGCCCAGATACAAAAAGCTTTCTTT CASSSAQIQKAFF . TRBJ1-1 TRBV7-9 .
TGTGCCAGCAGCCAAAGGAGCAGCGGGAGGGCAGGCGAGCAGTACTTC CASSQRSSGRAGEQYF . TRBJ2-7 TRBV14 TRBD2